Presented here are 28 T cell receptor beta chains from one specimen sequenced in a study of radiotherapy plus CTLA-4 blockade in lung cancer. The protocol was immunoSEQ multiplex PCR, while the TCRdb copy is restricted to in-frame clones and leaves out a portion. The table lists tens of thousands of clones, 85% to 90% of them singletons. Sequenced material: peripheral blood, taken from a patient treated with radiotherapy plus ipilimumab. The receptors were gathered from a human donor with non-small cell lung cancer who had stable disease on radiotherapy plus ipilimumab.

The chain recombines TRBV7-2 with TRBJ2-7; TRBD2 matches at 12 bases. Losses at the gene ends were 2 bases for V and 0 bases for J; bases not matched to a gene: 2. The germline gives CDR1 SGHTA, CDR2 FQGNSA. The CDR3 sequence is 16 residues long. The CDR3 spells CASSLRLAGDSYEQYF. The CDR3, as DNA: TGTGCCAGCAGCTTAAGACTAGCGGGAGACTCCTACGAGCAGTACTTC.

The chain has TRBV19 and TRBJ1-4, with unresolved D. The CDR3 runs to 15 residues. The germline CDR1 and CDR2 sequences are LNHDA and SQIVND (reference sequence). V gave up 5 bases and J gave up 2 bases, with 12 bases separating them. CDR3 protein: CASSAGSRTNEKLFF. CDR3 DNA sequence: TGTGCCAGTAGTGCCGGGTCACGGACTAATGAAAAACTGTTTTTT.

The rearrangement links TRBV5-5 to TRBJ1-5, with a weak D call TRBD1 (5 bases). Germline V gene data show CDR1 as SGHKS and CDR2 as YYEKEE (reference sequence). This CDR3 has 14 residues. V was cut by 1 base and J by 1 base, with 6 bases left in between. In DNA, the CDR3 is TGTGCCAGCAGCTTGCGGGGGAGCAATCAGCCCCAGCATTTT. It specifies CASSLRGSNQPQHF.

V usage is TRBV28 and J usage is TRBJ2-7; a weak D match, TRBD1 (6 bases). This CDR3 region has 11 residues. V was pared by 10 bases and J by 2 bases, with 9 bases between. Germline lookup yields CDR1 MDHEN and CDR2 SYDVKM. The CDR3 sequence: CAIGQPYEQYF. CDR3 DNA sequence: TGTGCCATAGGACAGCCCTACGAGCAGTACTTC. The entire variable domain, with the rest obtained from reference TRBV28 and TRBJ2-7, is as follows: DVKVTQSSRYLVKRTGEKVFLECVQDMDHENMFWYRQDPGLGLRLIYFSYDVKMKEKGDIPEGYSVSREKKERFSLILESASTNQTSMYLCAIGQPYEQYFGPGTRLTVT.

V is TRBV19 and J is TRBJ2-5, with 8 bases fitting TRBD1. The CDR3 is 14 residues long. CDR1 is LNHDA and CDR2 is SQIVND in the germline V gene (reference sequence). J was trimmed by 13 bases and V by 5 bases; bases with no gene match: 15. The CDR3 coding sequence is TGTGCCAGTAGTCTTGACGGGCAGGGGGCGCATGTGTACTTC. Amino acids: CASSLDGQGAHVYF.

The chain couples TRBV7-3 to TRBJ2-1; TRBD2 agrees at 10 bases. Germline-derived CDR1 and CDR2 are SGHTA and FQGTGA. After removal of 4 bases from V and 4 bases from J, the junction contained 4 bases not matched to a gene. This CDR3 is built from 15 residues. CDR3 loop: CASSSLAGVYNEQFF. The CDR3 nucleotides read TGTGCCAGCAGCTCCCTAGCGGGGGTGTACAATGAGCAGTTCTTC.

V gene TRBV18 combines with J gene TRBJ2-5; TRBD1 matches at 8 bases. Trimming at V came to 4 bases and at J to 2 bases, leaving 3 bases not matched to a gene. The CDR3 is 14 residues long. Germline CDR1 is KGHSH and CDR2 is LQKENI. CDR3 sequence (DNA): TGTGCCAGCTCACGGAACAGGGGGCAAGAGACCCAGTACTTC. It encodes CASSRNRGQETQYF.

This clone was detected only once. The V and J genes are TRBV4-1 and TRBJ2-5, with 12 bases aligning to TRBD1. Germline-derived CDR1 and CDR2 are MGHRA and YSYEKL. This CDR3 has 17 amino acids. V was pared by 4 bases and J by 4 bases, with 10 bases of the junction left unmatched. CDR3 protein: CASSRLKGDRGRETQYF. CDR3 DNA: TGCGCCAGCAGCCGCTTAAAAGGGGACAGGGGGCGAGAGACCCAGTACTTC.

The chain recombines TRBV19 with TRBJ2-7; D not certain. The V end was cut by 3 bases, the J end by 5 bases, with 11 bases between. Germline CDR1 and CDR2: LNHDA and SQIVND (reference sequence). The CDR3 sequence is 13 residues long. CDR3: CASSMTRGHEQYF. The CDR3 coding sequence is TGTGCCAGTAGTATGACCCGCGGCCACGAGCAGTACTTC.

This clone was detected a few times. J is TRBJ2-7 and V is TRBV19; a possible D gene is TRBD2 (6 bases). Germline V gene data show CDR1 as LNHDA and CDR2 as SQIVND (reference sequence). The V gene lost 3 bases and the J gene lost 5 bases, with 17 bases spanning the gap. The CDR3 length is 15 residues. This CDR3 is CASSITWGVTNEQYF. DNA for the CDR3: TGTGCCAGTAGTATCACGTGGGGGGTAACTAACGAGCAGTACTTC. Full variable domain (remainder filled in from reference TRBV19 and TRBJ2-7): DGGITQSPKYLFRKEGQNVTLSCEQNLNHDAMYWYRQDPGQGLRLIYYSQIVNDFQKGDIAEGYSVSREKKESFPLTVTSAQKNPTAFYLCASSITWGVTNEQYFGPGTRLTVT.

This clone appeared a few times. This chain joins TRBV19 and TRBJ2-1; 8 positions match TRBD2. J gave up 3 bases and V 6 bases, and 4 bases lay outside the gene matches. The CDR3 extends over 14 amino acids. CDR1 and CDR2 from the germline V gene are LNHDA and SQIVND (reference sequence). The DNA for the CDR3 is TGTGCCAGTAGGGCGGGGGGAATCTACAATGAGCAGTTCTTC. Protein product: CASRAGGIYNEQFF.

This clone was seen more than once but under ten times. The CDR3 sequence is CASSYSDITYEQYF. The CDR3 DNA follows: TGTGCCAGCAGTTACTCCGACATTACCTACGAGCAGTACTTC. The V and J genes are TRBV6-6 and TRBJ2-7; no clear D gene. Germline lookup yields CDR1 MNHNY and CDR2 SVGAGI (reference sequence). Trimming cost V 0 bases and J 2 bases, with 8 bases left between them. The CDR3 is 14 residues long.

The chain carries TRBV19 and TRBJ1-2; 12 bases line up with TRBD1. This CDR3 spans 15 amino acids. V lost 6 bases, J lost 4 bases, and 6 bases stayed unmatched. Germline V gene sequence: CDR1 LNHDA, CDR2 SQIVND (reference sequence). CDR3 in amino acids: CASRIGTGGTYGYTF. The CDR3 nucleotides are TGTGCCAGTAGGATTGGGACAGGGGGCACCTATGGCTACACCTTC.

The rearrangement uses TRBV27 and TRBJ2-3; D is unresolved. Between the trimmed V and J ends, which lost 7 bases and 1 base, there was a span of 15 bases. The germline CDR1 and CDR2 sequences are MNHEY and SMNVEV (reference sequence). The CDR3 extends over 15 amino acids. This CDR3 reads CASTYDSLGTDTQYF. CDR3 DNA sequence: TGTGCCAGCACCTATGACTCGCTTGGCACAGATACGCAGTATTTT.

The chain links TRBV4-2 to TRBJ2-7, with a tentative D call TRBD2 (5 bases). The CDR3 spans 13 residues. CDR1 and CDR2 (germline): LGHNA, YNFKEQ. V was trimmed by 2 bases and J by 2 bases, leaving 7 bases between them. DNA of the CDR3: TGTGCCAGCAGCCAATGGCGGGCCTACGAGCAGTACTTC. It is translated as CASSQWRAYEQYF.

This sequence joins TRBV19 and TRBJ2-3, with 7 nucleotides matching TRBD2. V lost 7 bases and J lost 2; bases outside the gene matches: 6. The CDR3 consists of 14 residues. Germline lookup yields CDR1 LNHDA and CDR2 SQIVND (reference sequence). CDR3 region: CASMVAGDTDTQYF. Here the CDR3 DNA reads TGTGCCAGTATGGTAGCGGGCGACACAGATACGCAGTATTTT.

V usage is TRBV7-9 and J usage is TRBJ2-7; 7 bases line up with TRBD1. Germline-derived CDR1 and CDR2 are SEHNR and FQNEAQ (reference sequence). V gave up 5 bases and J gave up 0 bases; unmatched junction bases: 4. The CDR3 extends over 14 amino acids. The CDR3 DNA is TGTGCCAGCAGCACCCGGACAGGCTCCTACGAGCAGTACTTC. Amino acid sequence: CASSTRTGSYEQYF.

J is TRBJ2-7 and V is TRBV4-1; TRBD1 aligns across 7 bases. Germline values: CDR1 MGHRA, CDR2 YSYEKL. The CDR3 runs 13 residues. Trimming took 4 bases from V and 5 from J; bases not matched to a gene: 5. CDR3 sequence (DNA): TGCGCCAGCAGCCCGGCGACAGGGCACGAGCAGTACTTC. It translates to CASSPATGHEQYF.

The chain links TRBV7-9 to TRBJ2-7; TRBD2 might be the D (5 bases). In germline, CDR1 is SEHNR, CDR2 FQNEAQ (reference sequence). There are 14 residues in the CDR3. V was clipped by 5 bases and J by 0 bases, with 11 bases between them. Here the CDR3 reads CASSDPRDSYEQYF. CDR3 nucleotides: TGTGCCAGCAGCGACCCCCGGGACTCCTACGAGCAGTACTTC. Together with reference TRBV7-9 and TRBJ2-7, the CDR3 gives the full variable domain: DTGVSQNPRHKITKRGQNVTFRCDPISEHNRLYWYRQTLGQGPEFLTYFQNEAQLEKSRLLSDRFSAERPKGSFSTLEIQRTEQGDSAMYLCASSDPRDSYEQYFGPGTRLTVT.

This clone has more than one count but fewer than ten. The sample contains more than one DNA sequence encoding this CDR3. The chain uses TRBV27 and TRBJ2-1; D uncertain. The CDR3 has 12 residues. CDR1 and CDR2 (germline): MNHEY, SMNVEV (reference sequence). The V and J ends lost 3 bases and 8 bases respectively, with 8 bases between them. The CDR3 reads CASSFRGDEQFF. CDR3 DNA: TGTGCCAGCAGTTTCCGAGGAGATGAGCAGTTCTTC.

This clone was found once. The J gene is TRBJ1-6, the V gene TRBV19; possible D gene TRBD1, 6 bases. Germline CDR1 and CDR2: LNHDA and SQIVND (reference sequence). Trimming took off 5 bases at V and 10 bases at J, with 12 bases between the two ends. CDR3 length: 13 amino acids. CDR3 region: CASSGGQGSPLHF. The CDR3 DNA is TGTGCCAGTAGTGGGGGCCAAGGCTCACCCCTCCACTTT.

The chain has TRBV5-1 and TRBJ2-3; TRBD1 matches at 8 bases. Germline lookup yields CDR1 SGHRS and CDR2 YFSETQ. After removal of 4 bases from V and 0 bases from J, the junction contained 4 bases not matched to a gene. This CDR3 has 15 amino acids. The CDR3 sequence is CASSGRDRSTDTQYF. The CDR3 DNA reads as TGCGCCAGCAGCGGCCGGGACAGGAGCACAGATACGCAGTATTTT.

The chain employs TRBV2 and TRBJ2-5; D call uncertain. The CDR3 length is 12 residues. Germline CDR1 and CDR2: SNHLY and FYNNEI. Trimming took off 4 bases at V and 8 bases at J, with 11 bases between the two ends. The CDR3 spells CASSASELTQYF. The CDR3, as DNA: TGTGCCAGCAGTGCGAGCGAGTTAACCCAGTACTTC.

V and J are TRBV18 and TRBJ1-3; TRBD1 is a possible D gene (5 bases). The CDR3 covers 14 residues. Germline V gives CDR1 KGHSH, CDR2 LQKENI. V was pared by 5 bases and J by 0 bases, with 8 bases between. The CDR3 loop is CASSSTASGNTIYF. CDR3 DNA: TGTGCCAGCTCATCGACAGCCTCTGGAAACACCATATATTTT.

Regarding this clone: Other DNA variants within this sample encode the same CDR3. The chain has TRBV10-3 and TRBJ2-5, with TRBD2 matching 10 bases. Losses at the gene ends were 8 bases for V and 3 bases for J; bases not matched to a gene: 3. This CDR3 is 13 amino acids long. Germline V gene sequence: CDR1 ENHRY, CDR2 SYGVKD. CDR3 amino acids: CAISLAGEETQYF. CDR3 in DNA: TGTGCCATCTCGCTAGCGGGAGAAGAGACCCAGTACTTC.

V gene TRBV7-2 combines with J gene TRBJ1-1; D is perhaps TRBD1 (5 bases). Germline values: CDR1 SGHTA, CDR2 FQGNSA. The CDR3 contains 16 residues. The V gene lost 4 bases and the J gene lost 0 bases, with 15 bases spanning the gap. The CDR3 region has the DNA TGTGCCAGCAGCTCGGGGGTACAGGCTATGAACACTGAAGCTTTCTTT. Translated: CASSSGVQAMNTEAFF. Using reference TRBV7-2 and TRBJ1-1 for the parts outside the CDR3, the full variable domain is GAGVSQSPSNKVTEKGKDVELRCDPISGHTALYWYRQSLGQGLEFLIYFQGNSAPDKSGLPSDRFSAERTGGSVSTLTIQRTQQEDSAVYLCASSSGVQAMNTEAFFGQGTRLTVV.

This chain connects TRBV6-1 to TRBJ1-1; D may be TRBD1 (6 bases). Per the germline V gene, CDR1 is MNHNS and CDR2 is SASEGT. V was clipped by 7 bases and J by 11 bases, with 20 bases between them. CDR3 length: 13 amino acids. CDR3 protein: CASTLRGGATAFF. CDR3 sequence (DNA): TGTGCCAGCACCCTAAGAGGGGGGGCGACCGCTTTCTTT.

This clone was seen a single time. The chain links TRBV5-3 to TRBJ1-2, with TRBD1 matching 8 bases. TRBV5-3 is identified as an open reading frame with a role that is uncertain. With 3 bases clipped from V and 6 bases from J, the junction kept 4 bases outside the gene matches. CDR3 length equals 13 residues. Written as DNA, the CDR3 is TGTGCCAGAAGCTCGGACAGGGAAGATGGCTACACCTTC. It is translated as CARSSDREDGYTF.